This T cell receptor beta chain was sequenced in a study of T cells in localized non-small cell lung cancer. General observations from the study: Among the top 100 tumor clones, a median about 59 appeared in adjacent lung. Among the tissues sampled, uninvolved adjacent lung had the highest T cell clonality, above tumor.

Assay used: immunoSEQ multiplex PCR; TCRdb lists only in-frame clones, some missing. The sample has around 78,000 clones, 75% to 85% seen once. Germline V CDR1 and CDR2: MDHEN, SYDVKM. The CDR3 is 11 residues long. V was shortened by 8 bases and J by 10 bases, with 12 bases between the two germline ends. Details on this clone: What it binds is not known.

V gene TRBV28 combines with J gene TRBJ2-1; unclear D gene. This clonotype was obtained from a female donor older than 55 with stage I lung adenocarcinoma. Sequencing was performed on peripheral blood, taken before any cancer treatment. The chain's CDR3 is CASGNQLEQFF. The DNA of the CDR3 is TGTGCCAGCGGAAATCAACTGGAGCAGTTCTTC.